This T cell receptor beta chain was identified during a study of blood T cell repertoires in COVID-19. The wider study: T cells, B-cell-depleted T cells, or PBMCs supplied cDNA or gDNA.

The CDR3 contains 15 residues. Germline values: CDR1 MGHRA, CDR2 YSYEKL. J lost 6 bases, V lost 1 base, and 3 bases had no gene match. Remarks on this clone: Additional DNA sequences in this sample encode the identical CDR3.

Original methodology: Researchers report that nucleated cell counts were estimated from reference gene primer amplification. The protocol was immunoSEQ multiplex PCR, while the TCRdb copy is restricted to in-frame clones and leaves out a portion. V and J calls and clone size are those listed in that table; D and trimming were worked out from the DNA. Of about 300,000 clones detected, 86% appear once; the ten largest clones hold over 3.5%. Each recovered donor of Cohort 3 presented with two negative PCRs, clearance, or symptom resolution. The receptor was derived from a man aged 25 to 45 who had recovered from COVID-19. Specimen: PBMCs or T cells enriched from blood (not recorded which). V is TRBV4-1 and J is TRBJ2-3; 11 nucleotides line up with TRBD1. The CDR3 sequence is CASSQAGQGGDTQYF. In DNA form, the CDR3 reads TGCGCCAGCAGCCAAGCGGGACAGGGGGGGGATACGCAGTATTTT.